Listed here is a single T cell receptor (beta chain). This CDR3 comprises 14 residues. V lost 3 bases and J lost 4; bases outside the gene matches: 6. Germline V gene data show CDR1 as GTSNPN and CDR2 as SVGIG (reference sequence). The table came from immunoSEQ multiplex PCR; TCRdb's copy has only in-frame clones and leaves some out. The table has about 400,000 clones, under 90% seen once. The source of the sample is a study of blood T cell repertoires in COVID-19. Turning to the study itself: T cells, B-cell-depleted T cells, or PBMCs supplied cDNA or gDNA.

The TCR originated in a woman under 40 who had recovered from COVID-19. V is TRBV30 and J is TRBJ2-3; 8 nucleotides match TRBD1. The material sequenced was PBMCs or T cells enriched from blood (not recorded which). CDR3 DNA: TGTGCCTGGAGCCAAGACAGGGGATCAGATACGCAGTATTTT. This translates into CAWSQDRGSDTQYF.